Listed below are T cell receptor beta chains from one sample, sequenced in a study of spatial heterogeneity in lung cancer. TCRdb re-analysed the 5' RACE reads in MiXCR, keeping a single row per CDR3 protein. The profile shows more than 50,000 distinct CDR3 sequences, approximately 7% of them singletons. The material was PBMCs, obtained at surgery. The receptor source for this set is a female donor with early-stage non-small cell lung cancer. Both conserved end residues are part of each CDR3.

v_call cdr3_aa
TRBV24-1 CATSGPGQGGREQFF
TRBV5-1 CASSLRAGVSYEQYF
TRBV7-9 CASSWGQGKNIQYF
TRBV9 CASSVGVDDSPLHF
TRBV20-1 CSAVLAGASSEQYF
TRBV19 CASSINRDENQPQHF
TRBV12-3/TRBV12-4 CASNPAGVSEAFF
TRBV2 CASRHTFATNEKLFF
TRBV29-1 CSATGTGVETQYF
TRBV7-8 CASSSYDHTEAFF
TRBV7-9 CASSSTGGAGTQDTQYF
TRBV15 CATSRDPGLYGYTF
TRBV18 CASSPGQNTEAFF
TRBV29-1 CSVLGEGQGSPYEKFF
TRBV19 CASSNGMAQSNQPQHF
TRBV7-3 CASSPMAGKTQYF
TRBV20-1 CSALVPGGYNEQFF
TRBV6-5 CASSYLRENTEAFF
TRBV6-2/TRBV6-3 CASINGGYNEQFF
TRBV3-1 CASSLGVWTDTQYF
TRBV28 CATKGFMNTEAFF
TRBV20-1 CSARSGVRAKNIQYF
TRBV4-3 CASSQEGQGMAEQFF
TRBV14 CASSLLIRSGANVLTF